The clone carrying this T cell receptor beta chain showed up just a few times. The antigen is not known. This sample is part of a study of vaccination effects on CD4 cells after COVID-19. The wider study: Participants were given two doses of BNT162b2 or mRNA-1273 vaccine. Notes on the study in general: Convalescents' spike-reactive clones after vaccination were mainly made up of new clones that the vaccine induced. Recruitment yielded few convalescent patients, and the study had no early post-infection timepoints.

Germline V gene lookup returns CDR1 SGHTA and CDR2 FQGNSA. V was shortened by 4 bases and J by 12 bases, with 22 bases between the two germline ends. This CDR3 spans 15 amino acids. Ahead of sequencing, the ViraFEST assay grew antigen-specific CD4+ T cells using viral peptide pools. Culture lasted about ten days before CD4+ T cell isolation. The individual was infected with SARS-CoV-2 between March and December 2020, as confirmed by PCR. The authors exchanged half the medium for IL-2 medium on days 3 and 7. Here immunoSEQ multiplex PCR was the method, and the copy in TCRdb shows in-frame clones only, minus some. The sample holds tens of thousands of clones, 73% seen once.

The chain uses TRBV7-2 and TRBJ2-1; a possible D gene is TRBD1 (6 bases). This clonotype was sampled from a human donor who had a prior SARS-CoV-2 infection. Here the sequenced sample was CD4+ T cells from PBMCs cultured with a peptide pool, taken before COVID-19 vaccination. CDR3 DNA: TGTGCCAGCAGCTCAGGGGAAAGTGTGGCGTGGCGGCAGTTCTTC. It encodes CASSSGESVAWRQFF.